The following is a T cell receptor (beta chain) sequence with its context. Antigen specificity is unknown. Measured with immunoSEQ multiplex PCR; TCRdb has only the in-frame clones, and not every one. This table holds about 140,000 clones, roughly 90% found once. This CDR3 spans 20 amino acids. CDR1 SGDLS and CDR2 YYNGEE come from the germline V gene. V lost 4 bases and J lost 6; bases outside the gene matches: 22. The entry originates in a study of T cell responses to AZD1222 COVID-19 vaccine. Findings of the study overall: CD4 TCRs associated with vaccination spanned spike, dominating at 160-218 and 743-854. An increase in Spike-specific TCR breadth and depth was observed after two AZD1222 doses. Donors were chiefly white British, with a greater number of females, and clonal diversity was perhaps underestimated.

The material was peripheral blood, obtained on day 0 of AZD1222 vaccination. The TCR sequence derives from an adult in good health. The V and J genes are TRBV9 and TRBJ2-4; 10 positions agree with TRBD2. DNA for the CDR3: TGTGCCAGCAGCAGAACAGGGGTTTTTGAGCGGGAGGGCCATAGAAACATTCAGTACTTC. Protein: CASSRTGVFEREGHRNIQYF.